Following are 22 T cell receptor beta chains from one sample sequenced in a study of shared clonotypes between healthy human individuals. Assay used: immunoSEQ multiplex PCR; TCRdb lists only in-frame clones, some missing. The data contain 950,000 to 1,100,000 clones, 75% to 85% of them seen just once; the ten biggest clones take up roughly 0.55%. Material for sequencing was memory CD4+ T cells from PBMCs. The sample's subset: CD45RA-negative fraction. These receptors were taken from a man aged 18 to 35 in good health. Some clones in this sample may be carry-over from other donors' samples.

The V gene is TRBV25-1, the J gene TRBJ2-2, with D unclear. CDR3 length: 15 residues. V lost 3 bases and J 1 base, leaving 9 bases between the germline ends. The germline CDR1 and CDR2 sequences are MGHDK and SYGVNS. DNA for the CDR3: TGTGCCAGCAGTGATGGGATAGTGAACACCGGGGAGCTGTTTTTT. Its translation: CASSDGIVNTGELFF.

This chain links TRBV5-1 with TRBJ1-2; D perhaps matches TRBD1 (6 bases). CDR3 length equals 16 residues. The V and J ends lost 2 bases and 4 bases respectively, with 18 bases between them. Looked up from germline, CDR1 is SGHRS and CDR2 is YFSETQ. CDR3 loop: CASSLLQGESSYGYTF. The DNA for the CDR3 is TGCGCCAGCAGCTTACTACAGGGTGAGAGTTCCTATGGCTACACCTTC.

The chain joins TRBV5-1 to TRBJ2-5; D is perhaps TRBD1 (5 bases). This CDR3 is 13 amino acids long. V was trimmed by 4 bases and J by 9 bases, leaving 16 bases between them. CDR1 is SGHRS and CDR2 is YFSETQ in the germline V gene. The CDR3 DNA sequence: TGCGCCAGCAGCCAGGGCCCCCTGGATCCCCAGTACTTC. Its protein product is CASSQGPLDPQYF.

Concerning this clone itself: A far more abundant clone sits one base away, making this likely a read error. The chain recombines TRBV7-6 with TRBJ2-7, with 8 bases fitting TRBD2. The CDR3 covers 14 residues. Unmatched junction bases numbered 1, after V lost 3 bases and J lost 0 bases. The germline gives CDR1 SGHVS, CDR2 FNYEAQ. The CDR3 is CASSLGLGSYEQYF. The CDR3 DNA sequence: TGTGCCAGCAGCTTGGGACTAGGCTCCTACGAGCAGTACTTC.

The rearrangement joins TRBV28 to TRBJ1-5; a weak D match, TRBD1 (5 bases). In germline, CDR1 is MDHEN, CDR2 SYDVKM. The ends were cut back, 8 bases at V and 1 base at J, with 15 bases in the middle. This CDR3 has 15 residues. The CDR3, as DNA: TGTGCCAGCCCAATAGGGGTTGGGAGCAATCAGCCCCAGCATTTT. This translates into CASPIGVGSNQPQHF.

The genes are TRBV2 and TRBJ1-5; possible D gene TRBD1, 6 bases. V lost 4 bases and J 2 bases, leaving 12 bases between the germline ends. CDR1 and CDR2 (germline): SNHLY, FYNNEI. The CDR3 is made up of 15 amino acids. This CDR3 reads CASSVQGIGNQPQHF. The CDR3 bases are TGTGCCAGCAGTGTACAGGGAATCGGCAATCAGCCCCAGCATTTT.

This clone was observed a handful of times. This chain connects TRBV2 to TRBJ2-4; TRBD1 or TRBD2 may be the D gene (6 bases each). There are 14 residues in the CDR3. Deletions cut 11 bases from V and 3 bases from J, with 17 bases between. Germline V CDR1 and CDR2: SNHLY, FYNNEI. CDR3 DNA: TGTGCCTGCGTTCGGGGGCGCGGCAAAAACATTCAGTACTTC. This sequence encodes CACVRGRGKNIQYF.

This clone was picked up a small number of times. The gene calls are TRBV9 and TRBJ1-3, with D perhaps matching TRBD1 (5 bases). The germline V gene has CDR1 SGDLS and CDR2 YYNGEE. V gave up 4 bases and J gave up 4 bases, with 15 bases separating them. There are 15 residues in the CDR3. In DNA, the CDR3 is TGTGCCAGCAGCCCAGGTGGGGGTTCAGGAAACACCATATATTTT. Its translation is CASSPGGGSGNTIYF.

The count of this clone is one. This sequence joins TRBV6-5 and TRBJ2-1, with D perhaps matching TRBD2 (6 bases). The CDR3 runs 14 residues. Germline CDR1 reads MNHEY; CDR2 reads SVGAGI. Trimming stripped 5 bases from V and 12 bases from J, with 20 bases between. The CDR3 bases are TGTGCCAGCAGTCGCGGACTATTGGGATCATGGCAGTTCTTC. Protein sequence: CASSRGLLGSWQFF.

The genes are TRBV7-8 and TRBJ1-2; tentative D call: TRBD1 (5 bases). This CDR3 is built from 15 residues. CDR1 and CDR2 (germline): SGHVS, FQNEAQ. V lost 3 bases and J 0 bases, leaving 11 bases between the germline ends. The DNA for the CDR3 is TGTGCCAGCAGCTTTAAAGACAGAGCTAACTATGGCTACACCTTC. Protein: CASSFKDRANYGYTF.

The chain carries TRBV5-6 and TRBJ2-5, with 7 bases aligning to TRBD1. The germline gives CDR1 SGHDT, CDR2 YYEEEE. With V trimmed by 2 bases and J by 5 bases, 9 bases remained unmatched. The CDR3 spans 15 residues. The CDR3 spells CASSFRQGLGETQYF. DNA for the CDR3: TGTGCCAGCAGCTTCAGACAGGGCCTGGGCGAGACCCAGTACTTC.

This clone was detected only once. Additional DNA sequences in this sample encode the identical CDR3. The chain joins TRBV19 to TRBJ1-5, with 7 nucleotides matching TRBD1. This CDR3 comprises 14 residues. The germline V gene encodes CDR1 LNHDA and CDR2 SQIVND (reference sequence). J was trimmed by 5 bases and V by 2 bases; bases with no gene match: 3. The chain's CDR3 is CASSIQGGYQPQHF. In DNA, the CDR3 is TGTGCCAGTAGTATACAGGGGGGATATCAGCCCCAGCATTTT.

On this clone itself: A far larger clone is a single base away, which makes a read error likely. The genes are TRBV30 and TRBJ2-4, with D hard to call. The CDR3 loop spans 12 amino acids. Trimming took 1 base from V and 13 from J, leaving 14 bases between them. The germline V gene has CDR1 GTSNPN and CDR2 SVGIG (reference sequence). CDR3 sequence reads: CAWSGPPGEQYF. CDR3 DNA sequence: TGTGCCTGGAGTGGACCCCCGGGTGAGCAGTACTTC.

The gene calls are TRBV29-1 and TRBJ2-6, with D perhaps TRBD1 or TRBD2 (5 bases each). CDR1 is SQVTM, CDR2 ANQGSEA, per germline. The CDR3 sequence is 17 residues long. The V end was cut by 4 bases, the J end by 0 bases, with 16 bases between. The CDR3 reads CSVVGAADDSGANVLTF. The CDR3 DNA sequence: TGCAGCGTTGTCGGGGCCGCCGACGACTCTGGGGCCAACGTCCTGACTTTC.

The genes are TRBV5-4 and TRBJ2-1, with D possibly being TRBD2 (6 bases). Germline V gene data show CDR1 as SGHNT and CDR2 as YYREEE (reference sequence). Trimming cost V 4 bases and J 6 bases, with 14 bases left between them. This CDR3 region has 14 residues. The CDR3 loop reads CASSDRAGGNEQFF. The CDR3 coding sequence is TGTGCCAGCAGCGACCGGGCCGGGGGCAATGAGCAGTTCTTC.

The genes are TRBV19 and TRBJ1-2; D is unresolved. The germline V and J ends were trimmed by 5 bases and 8 bases, with 18 bases remaining between them. Germline V gene lookup returns CDR1 LNHDA and CDR2 SQIVND (reference sequence). This CDR3 is 14 amino acids long. CDR3 coding DNA: TGTGCCAGTAGTCTCCTTAGAGCCGGGCCAGGCTACACCTTC. Translated: CASSLLRAGPGYTF.

The chain joins TRBV2 to TRBJ2-7; tentative D call: TRBD2 (5 bases). The V gene lost 8 bases and the J gene lost 5 bases, with 16 bases spanning the gap. The CDR3 is made up of 13 amino acids. CDR1 is SNHLY and CDR2 is FYNNEI in the germline V gene. The CDR3 DNA reads TGTGCCAGCCGACGGGGTGGAAGGGACGAGCAGTACTTC. This translates into CASRRGGRDEQYF.

This clone was seen just once. The chain couples TRBV7-2 to TRBJ1-3, with unresolved D. V lost 6 bases to trimming and J lost 2 bases, with 14 bases between them. The CDR3 spans 15 residues. The V gene's germline CDR1 is SGHTA and CDR2 FQGNSA. The CDR3: CASSQSKGPGNTIYF. The CDR3, as DNA: TGTGCCAGCAGTCAATCCAAGGGCCCTGGAAACACCATATATTTT.

V is TRBV11-2 and J is TRBJ2-7, with TRBD2 matching 11 bases. There are 14 residues in the CDR3. V was clipped by 5 bases and J by 3 bases; unmatched bases: 3. CDR1 and CDR2 (germline): SGHAT, FQNNGV. The CDR3: CASSPGLADYEQYF. For the CDR3, the DNA is TGTGCCAGCAGCCCGGGACTAGCGGACTACGAGCAGTACTTC. Full variable domain (missing parts from reference TRBV11-2 and TRBJ2-7): EAGVAQSPRYKIIEKRQSVAFWCNPISGHATLYWYQQILGQGPKLLIQFQNNGVVDDSQLPKDRFSAERLKGVDSTLKIQPAKLEDSAVYLCASSPGLADYEQYFGPGTRLTVT.

The chain recombines TRBV7-9 with TRBJ2-1, with D possibly being TRBD2 (6 bases). Germline CDR1 reads SEHNR; CDR2 reads FQNEAQ (reference sequence). The CDR3 contains 14 residues. The V and J ends lost 5 bases and 5 bases respectively, with 13 bases between them. This CDR3 reads CASSTRTNNNEQFF. CDR3 DNA sequence: TGTGCCAGCAGCACCCGGACTAACAACAATGAGCAGTTCTTC.

Comments on this clone: The junction does not match germline at one end; this may be a read error. The rearrangement links TRBV19 to TRBJ2-7, with TRBD1 identical over 9 bases. The CDR3 runs to 12 residues. Germline-derived CDR1 and CDR2 are LNHDA and SQIVND (reference sequence). The CDR3 spells CASINQQGQGKF. In DNA, the CDR3 is TGTGCCAGTATTAACCAGCAGGGACAGGGCAAATTC.

A few counts support this clone. The chain joins TRBV18 to TRBJ2-7; TRBD1 matches at 9 bases. With V trimmed by 6 bases and J by 1 base, 10 bases remained unmatched. Germline CDR1 and CDR2: KGHSH and LQKENI. The CDR3 runs 16 residues. CDR3 region: CASSTGGTWRSYEQYF. The CDR3 coding sequence is TGTGCCAGCTCGACAGGGGGGACATGGAGGTCCTACGAGCAGTACTTC.